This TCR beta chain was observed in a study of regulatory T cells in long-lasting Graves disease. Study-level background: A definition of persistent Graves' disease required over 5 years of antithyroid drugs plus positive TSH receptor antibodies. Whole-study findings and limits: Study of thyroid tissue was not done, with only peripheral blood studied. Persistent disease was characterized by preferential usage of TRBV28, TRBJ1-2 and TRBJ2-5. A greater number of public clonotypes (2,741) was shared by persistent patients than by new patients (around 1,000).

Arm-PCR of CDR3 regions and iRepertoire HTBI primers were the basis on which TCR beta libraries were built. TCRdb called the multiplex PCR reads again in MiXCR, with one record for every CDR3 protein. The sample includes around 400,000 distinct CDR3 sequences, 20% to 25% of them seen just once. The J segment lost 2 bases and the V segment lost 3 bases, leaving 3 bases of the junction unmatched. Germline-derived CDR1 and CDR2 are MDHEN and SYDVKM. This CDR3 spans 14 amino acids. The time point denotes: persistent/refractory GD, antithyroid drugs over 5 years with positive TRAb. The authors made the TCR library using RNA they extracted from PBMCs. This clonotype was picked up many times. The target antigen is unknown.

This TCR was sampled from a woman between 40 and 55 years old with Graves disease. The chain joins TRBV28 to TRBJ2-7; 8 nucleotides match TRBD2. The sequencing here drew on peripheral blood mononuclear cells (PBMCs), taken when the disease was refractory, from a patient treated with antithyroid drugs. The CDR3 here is CASSLPGGPYEQYF. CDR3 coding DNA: TGTGCCAGCAGTTTGCCGGGAGGGCCCTACGAGCAGTACTTC.